This T cell receptor (beta chain) was captured in a study of beta chain features in type 1 diabetes. Only a few counts were recorded for this clone. The authors reverse transcribed all of the isolated RNA, so sequencing captured expressed TCRB transcripts. Data came from immunoSEQ multiplex PCR; TCRdb stores just in-frame clones and leaves some out. This table holds 350,000 to 400,000 clones, around 16% found once. J was trimmed by 7 bases and V by 0 bases; bases with no gene match: 7. CDR3 length equals 16 residues. CDR1 SGDLS and CDR2 YYNGEE come from the germline V gene. The sequence came from a woman aged 18-30 years in good health. Sequencing used naive CD4+ T cells from blood. The chain joins TRBV9 to TRBJ2-1; TRBD2 agrees at 10 bases. As DNA, the CDR3 is TGTGCCAGCAGCGTAGAGCCTAGCGGGAGAATGAATGAGCAGTTCTTC. Translation gives CASSVEPSGRMNEQFF.